The rows below give T cell receptor beta chains drawn from one sample of a study of blood T cell repertoires in COVID-19. Assay: immunoSEQ multiplex PCR; the TCRdb copy retains only in-frame clones and omits some. The sample shows 200,000 to 300,000 clones, about nine tenths of them seen only once. The sequenced sample consisted of peripheral blood. Receptor source: a woman aged 55-69 years who had recovered from COVID-19. CDR3s include the opening cysteine and the closing phenylalanine or tryptophan. D genes are given only for firm matches. Size tells how often a clone was seen (once, few, many) or the class of an expanded clone, and some rows leave it out.

J gene | V gene | D gene | clone size | CDR3 protein | CDR3 DNA
TRBJ1-4 | TRBV9 | TRBD1 | - | CASSATSTGDPFGKLFF | TGTGCCAGCAGCGCAACCTCGACAGGGGATCCCTTCGGAAAACTGTTTTTT
TRBJ2-5 | TRBV24-1 | TRBD2 | - | CATSPAGGALGETQYF | TGTGCCACCAGCCCCGCGGGGGGGGCGTTGGGAGAGACCCAGTACTTC
TRBJ2-7 | TRBV6-5 | TRBD2 | - | CASRYGTSGTYEQYF | TGTGCCAGCAGGTATGGGACTAGCGGAACCTACGAGCAGTACTTC
TRBJ1-5 | TRBV14 | TRBD1 | - | CASSRDRTQHF | TGTGCCAGCAGCCGGGACAGGACCCAGCATTTT
TRBJ1-3 | TRBV25-1 | TRBD1 | - | CASSADRGLRGNTIYF | TGTGCCAGCAGTGCAGACAGGGGACTCCGTGGAAACACCATATATTTT
TRBJ1-5 | TRBV15 | - | - | CATSRDRGNQPQHF | TGTGCCACCAGCAGAGATCGGGGCAATCAGCCCCAGCATTTT
TRBJ1-1 | TRBV28 | - | few | CASSPWDIENTEAFF | TGTGCCAGCAGCCCCTGGGACATCGAGAACACTGAAGCTTTCTTT
TRBJ1-2 | TRBV6-2/TRBV6-3 | - | - | CASSTPDNYGYTF | TGTGCCAGCAGTACTCCCGATAACTATGGCTACACCTTC
TRBJ1-5 | TRBV19 | - | - | CASRPAGDNQPQHF | TGTGCCAGTAGGCCGGCGGGGGACAATCAGCCCCAGCATTTT
TRBJ1-5 | TRBV19 | - | - | CASSSPRGRGNQPQHF | TGTGCCAGTAGTAGCCCAAGGGGCAGGGGCAATCAGCCCCAGCATTTT
TRBJ1-6 | TRBV4-3 | - | - | CASSALSSNYSPLHF | TGCGCCAGCAGCGCGCTCTCCTCTAACTATTCACCCCTCCACTTT
TRBJ2-1 | TRBV7-9 | - | - | CASSWNREYNEQFF | TGTGCCAGCAGCTGGAACCGGGAGTACAATGAGCAGTTCTTC
TRBJ1-5 | TRBV19 | - | - | CGVGSGQPQHF | TGTGGTGTCGGGTCAGGGCAGCCCCAGCATTTT
TRBJ2-2 | TRBV15 | - | - | CATSRDFGVTGELFF | TGTGCCACCAGCAGAGATTTCGGGGTAACCGGGGAGCTGTTTTTT
TRBJ1-6 | TRBV7-6 | - | - | CASSLRLLNSPLHF | TGTGCCAGCAGCTTACGACTGTTAAATTCACCCCTCCACTTT
TRBJ1-1 | TRBV9 | - | - | CASSPTGQNTEAFF | TGTGCCAGCAGCCCTACAGGGCAGAACACTGAAGCTTTCTTT
TRBJ2-7 | TRBV4-1 | - | - | CASSQSGRGRNYEQYF | TGCGCCAGCAGCCAGTCGGGCAGGGGAAGAAATTACGAGCAGTACTTC
TRBJ1-3 | TRBV3-1/TRBV3-2 | - | few | CASSQNRAGPVGNTIYF | TGTGCCAGCAGCCAAAATAGGGCGGGACCTGTCGGAAACACCATATATTTT
TRBJ1-2 | TRBV15 | - | - | CATSRDPAGVGGYTF | TGTGCCACCAGCAGAGATCCCGCAGGGGTGGGTGGCTACACCTTC
TRBJ2-3 | TRBV10-2 | - | - | CASTDRGGHDTQYF | TGCGCCAGCACTGACCGGGGTGGGCATGATACGCAGTATTTT
TRBJ1-3 | TRBV28 | - | - | CASSRAYSGNTIYF | TGTGCCAGCAGCAGGGCATACTCTGGAAACACCATATATTTT
TRBJ2-2 | TRBV7-3 | TRBD2 | - | CASSLDGTSGGTGELFF | TGTGCCAGCAGCTTAGACGGGACTAGCGGGGGTACCGGGGAGCTGTTTTTT
TRBJ2-2 | TRBV18 | TRBD1 | - | CASSPGTGSLSGELFF | TGTGCCAGCTCACCAGGGACAGGGTCCCTCTCCGGGGAGCTGTTTTTT
TRBJ1-2 | TRBV27 | TRBD1 | few | CASSTWTGTMDGYTF | TGTGCCAGCAGTACGTGGACAGGGACTATGGATGGCTACACCTTC
TRBJ2-7 | TRBV7-2 | - | - | CASSFLWGERYEQYF | TGTGCCAGCAGCTTCTTATGGGGCGAACGGTACGAGCAGTACTTC
TRBJ2-7 | TRBV4-1 | TRBD2 | - | CASSQDLGRGSPYEQYF | TGCGCCAGCAGCCAAGATTTAGGGCGGGGGAGCCCCTACGAGCAGTACTTC
TRBJ1-2 | TRBV5-6 | - | - | CASSLRGGRDRTYGYTF | TGTGCCAGCAGCCTGAGGGGGGGACGGGACCGGACCTATGGCTACACCTTC
TRBJ2-7 | TRBV21-1 | - | - | CASSKAALGHFYEQYF | TGTGCCAGCAGCAAAGCCGCCCTAGGACATTTCTACGAGCAGTACTTC
TRBJ1-1 | TRBV15 | - | once | CATSRGAALNTEAFF | TGTGCCACCAGCAGAGGGGCAGCCCTGAACACTGAAGCTTTCTTT
TRBJ1-1 | TRBV19 | TRBD1 | few | CASSLRQGNTEAFF | TGTGCCAGTAGTCTTAGACAGGGTAACACTGAAGCTTTCTTT
TRBJ1-2 | TRBV6-2/TRBV6-3 | - | - | CASSTPRMDRYGYTF | TGTGCCAGCAGTACACCTCGCATGGACAGATATGGCTACACCTTC
TRBJ2-3 | TRBV7-9 | - | few | CASSLGVPDTQYF | TGTGCCAGCAGCTTAGGCGTCCCAGATACGCAGTATTTT
TRBJ2-7 | TRBV2 | TRBD1 | - | CAGGQGSEQYF | TGTGCCGGCGGACAGGGGAGCGAGCAGTACTTC
TRBJ2-7 | TRBV25-1 | - | once | CASSPATGRSYEQYF | TGTGCCAGCAGTCCCGCTACGGGGAGGTCCTACGAGCAGTACTTC
TRBJ2-3 | TRBV3-1/TRBV3-2 | - | - | CASSQGVALTDTQYF | TGTGCCAGCAGCCAAGGTGTGGCTTTGACAGATACGCAGTATTTT
TRBJ1-3 | TRBV3-1/TRBV3-2 | TRBD1 | - | CASSYAAGGRNTIYF | TGTGCCAGCAGCTACGCCGCAGGGGGAAGAAACACCATATATTTT
TRBJ2-3 | TRBV11-3 | - | - | CASSLAGTDTQYF | TGTGCCAGCAGCTTAGCAGGGACAGATACGCAGTATTTT
TRBJ1-2 | TRBV20-1 | TRBD1 | - | CSASAGQGTTYGYTF | TGCAGTGCTAGTGCTGGACAGGGTACGACCTATGGCTACACCTTC
TRBJ2-7 | TRBV18 | - | - | CASSPRKDGLREQYF | TGTGCCAGCTCACCAAGGAAGGACGGACTACGCGAGCAGTACTTC
TRBJ2-7 | TRBV5-8 | - | - | CASKPRGGFDEQYF | TGTGCCTCAAAACCTCGGGGAGGATTTGACGAGCAGTACTTC
TRBJ2-7 | TRBV5-4 | TRBD1 | few | CASSLPDRADREQYF | TGTGCCAGCAGCTTACCCGACAGGGCTGATCGAGAGCAGTACTTC
TRBJ1-5 | TRBV7-2 | - | - | CASSNTQGQPQHF | TGTGCCAGCAGCAACACACAGGGACAGCCCCAGCATTTT
TRBJ2-1 | TRBV18 | TRBD1 | - | CASSLSGGSSYNEQFF | TGTGCCAGCTCACTTTCAGGGGGTAGCTCCTACAATGAGCAGTTCTTC
TRBJ2-5 | TRBV1 | - | - | CTSSQVGAWPLYQETQYF | TGCACCAGCAGCCAAGTTGGGGCCTGGCCCCTGTACCAAGAGACCCAGTACTTC
TRBJ1-2 | TRBV2 | - | - | CASNPREEGYTF | TGTGCCAGCAATCCCAGGGAGGAGGGCTACACCTTC
TRBJ1-5 | TRBV18 | - | - | CASSETETGNQPQHF | TGTGCCAGCTCAGAGACCGAAACAGGCAATCAGCCCCAGCATTTT
TRBJ2-1 | TRBV28 | TRBD2 | - | CASFGGGGYSEQFF | TGTGCCAGCTTTGGGGGGGGTGGGTACAGTGAGCAGTTCTTC
TRBJ1-5 | TRBV11-2 | TRBD1 | - | CASSTGTANQPQHF | TGTGCCAGCAGCACCGGGACAGCTAATCAGCCCCAGCATTTT
TRBJ1-2 | TRBV10-3 | - | - | CASGSGGYTF | TGTGCCTCCGGTTCGGGTGGCTACACCTTC
TRBJ1-1 | TRBV11-2 | - | - | CASSLESWTEAFF | TGTGCCAGCAGCTTGGAGTCGTGGACTGAAGCTTTCTTT
TRBJ1-1 | TRBV10-3 | - | - | CAILHQQGAEAFF | TGTGCCATCCTTCACCAGCAGGGCGCTGAAGCTTTCTTT
TRBJ2-1 | TRBV5-4 | - | - | CASSSTAHLSYNEQFF | TGTGCCAGCAGCTCGACAGCCCACCTCTCCTACAATGAGCAGTTCTTC
TRBJ2-5 | TRBV2 | TRBD1 | - | CASSDRGQYEETQYF | TGTGCCAGCAGTGACAGGGGGCAGTATGAAGAGACCCAGTACTTC
TRBJ2-7 | TRBV5-6 | - | - | CASNGGRDTQGEQYF | TGTGCCAGCAACGGCGGACGGGACACCCAAGGGGAGCAGTACTTC
TRBJ2-5 | TRBV10-3 | TRBD2 | - | CAISEGGQRGAYQETQYF | TGTGCCATCAGTGAAGGCGGCCAGCGGGGGGCGTACCAAGAGACCCAGTACTTC
TRBJ2-7 | TRBV5-6 | - | - | CASSRGGYYEQYF | TGTGCCAGCAGTCGAGGGGGTTACTACGAGCAGTACTTC
TRBJ2-5 | TRBV12-3/TRBV12-4 | - | - | CASSLQETQYF | TGTGCCAGCAGTCTACAAGAGACCCAGTACTTC